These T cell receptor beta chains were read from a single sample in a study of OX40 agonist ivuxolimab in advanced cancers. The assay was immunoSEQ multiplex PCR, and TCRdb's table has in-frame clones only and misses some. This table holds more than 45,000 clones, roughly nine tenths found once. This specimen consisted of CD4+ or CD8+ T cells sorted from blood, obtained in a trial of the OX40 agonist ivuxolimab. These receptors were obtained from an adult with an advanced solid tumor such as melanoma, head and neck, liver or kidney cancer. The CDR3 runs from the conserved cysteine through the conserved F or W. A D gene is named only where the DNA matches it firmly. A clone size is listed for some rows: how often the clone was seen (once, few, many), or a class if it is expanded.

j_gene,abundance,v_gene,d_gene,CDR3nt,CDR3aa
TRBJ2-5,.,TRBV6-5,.,TGTGCCAGCAATCCCCGATGGGGCCTTCAGGAGACCCAGTACTTC,CASNPRWGLQETQYF
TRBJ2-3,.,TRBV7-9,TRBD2,TGTGCCAGCAGCTCCCGTAGCGGGACTAGCACAGATACGCAGTATTTT,CASSSRSGTSTDTQYF
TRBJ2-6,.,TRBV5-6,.,TGTGCCAGCAGCTCGATCCCTGGGGCCAACGTCCTGACTTTC,CASSSIPGANVLTF
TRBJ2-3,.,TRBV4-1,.,TGCGCCAGCCTACGGGATGCTAGCACAGATACGCAGTATTTT,CASLRDASTDTQYF
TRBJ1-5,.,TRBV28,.,TGTGCCAGCAGTGGAGTCCCGAAGGCCCAGCATTTT,CASSGVPKAQHF
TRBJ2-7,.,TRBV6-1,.,TGTGCCAGCAGTGAAGCTCGGGGAGGAGCCTACGAGCAGTACTTC,CASSEARGGAYEQYF
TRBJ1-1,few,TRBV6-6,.,TGTGCCAGCAGTCACGGGGGGAACACTGAAGCTTTCTTT,CASSHGGNTEAFF
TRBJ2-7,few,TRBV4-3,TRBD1,TGCGCCAGCAGCCTCACGGACAGGGCGATCTACGAGCAGTACTTC,CASSLTDRAIYEQYF
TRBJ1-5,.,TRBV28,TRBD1,TGTGCCAGCACCTTCCACCGGGACAGAGATAGCAATCAGCCCCAGCATTTT,CASTFHRDRDSNQPQHF
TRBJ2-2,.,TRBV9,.,TGTGCCAGCAGCGTAGCTAGCGCGAACACCGGGGAGCTGTTTTTT,CASSVASANTGELFF
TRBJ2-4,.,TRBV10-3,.,TGTGCCATCAGTGAGCCTTCGACAGCCGGAAACATTCAGTACTTC,CAISEPSTAGNIQYF
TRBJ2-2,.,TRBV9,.,TGTGCCAGCAGCCTGGGGGCGGGATTGAGTACCGGGGAGCTGTTTTTT,CASSLGAGLSTGELFF
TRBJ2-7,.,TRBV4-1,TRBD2,TGCGCCAGCAGCTCAAGACTAGCGGGGACTTACGAGCAGTACTTC,CASSSRLAGTYEQYF
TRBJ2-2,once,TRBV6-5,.,TGTGCCAGCAGTTACTGGGAAATGGTCGGGGAGCTGTTTTTT,CASSYWEMVGELFF
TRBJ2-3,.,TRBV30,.,TGTGCCTGGAGCGAGGGGTGGGGGACGACCACAGATACGCAGTATTTT,CAWSEGWGTTTDTQYF
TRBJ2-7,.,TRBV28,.,TGTGCCAGCAGCATCGGACAGCCCAACGAGCAGTACTTC,CASSIGQPNEQYF
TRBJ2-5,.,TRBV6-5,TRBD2,TGTGCCAGCAGTTACTCAGGGGCTAGCGGAGAGACCCAGTACTTC,CASSYSGASGETQYF
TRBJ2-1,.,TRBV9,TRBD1,TGTGCCAGCAGTGCCGGACAGGGGGGGTACAATGAGCAGTTCTTC,CASSAGQGGYNEQFF
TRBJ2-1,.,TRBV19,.,TGTGCCAGTAGTCCCCGGGTCTCCAATGAGCAGTTCTTC,CASSPRVSNEQFF
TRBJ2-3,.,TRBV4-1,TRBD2,TGCGCCAGCAGCCAAGAAGTACGAGCGGGAGGAGATACGCAGTATTTT,CASSQEVRAGGDTQYF
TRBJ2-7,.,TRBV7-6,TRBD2,TGTGCCAGCAGCTACGGGACTAGCTACGAGCAGTACTTC,CASSYGTSYEQYF
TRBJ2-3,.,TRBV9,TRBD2,TGTGCCAGCAGCGTACCCCTCGGCGGGAGTTTGACAGATACGCAGTATTTT,CASSVPLGGSLTDTQYF
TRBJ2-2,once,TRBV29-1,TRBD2,TGCAGCGTCTGGACTAGCGGGAGGGCCGGCACCGGGGAGCTGTTTTTT,CSVWTSGRAGTGELFF
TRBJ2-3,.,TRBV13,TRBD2,TGTGCCAGCAGCACTAGCGGGAGGGCCGAAGATACGCAGTATTTT,CASSTSGRAEDTQYF
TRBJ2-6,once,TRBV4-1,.,TGCGCCAGCAGCCTGTGGACAGTCGAATCTCTGGGGGCCAACGTCCTGACTTTC,CASSLWTVESLGANVLTF
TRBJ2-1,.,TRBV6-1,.,TGTGCCAGCAGTGAAAGCCCCCACTGGGAAGGAGACAATGAGCAGTTCTTC,CASSESPHWEGDNEQFF
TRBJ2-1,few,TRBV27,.,TGTGCCAGCAGTAGACAGAGCTCCTACAATGAGCAGTTCTTC,CASSRQSSYNEQFF
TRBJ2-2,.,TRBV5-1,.,TGCGCCAGCAGCTTGGAACCCGAAAACACCGGGGAGCTGTTTTTT,CASSLEPENTGELFF
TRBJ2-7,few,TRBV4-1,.,TGCGCCAGCAGCCAAGGGACAGTCTCCTACGAGCAGTACTTC,CASSQGTVSYEQYF
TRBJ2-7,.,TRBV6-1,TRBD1,TGTGCCAGCAGTGAAAGGGGGCTCTACGAGCAGTACTTC,CASSERGLYEQYF
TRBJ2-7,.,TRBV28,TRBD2,TGTGCCAGCAGTTTAGGGACCCTTCGGGGGTCTAGCGGCCGTCCCCTTGGCGAGCAGTACTTC,CASSLGTLRGSSGRPLGEQYF
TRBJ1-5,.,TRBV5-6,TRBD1,TGTGCCAGCAGCTCACAGGGGTGGAATCAGCCCCAGCATTTT,CASSSQGWNQPQHF
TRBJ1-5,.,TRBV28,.,TGTGCCAGCAGTTTGGTAAAAGGGATTAGCAATCAGCCCCAGCATTTT,CASSLVKGISNQPQHF
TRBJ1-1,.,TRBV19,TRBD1,TGTGCCAGTAGTATAAGGGGGCGCGACCCTTCGAACACTGAAGCTTTCTTT,CASSIRGRDPSNTEAFF
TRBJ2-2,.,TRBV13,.,TGTGCCAGCAGCTACGGGACGGGGACCGGGGAGCTGTTTTTT,CASSYGTGTGELFF
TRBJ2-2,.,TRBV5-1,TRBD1,TGCGCCAGCAGCTTCCAGGACAGGCCGAACACCGGGGAGCTGTTTTTT,CASSFQDRPNTGELFF
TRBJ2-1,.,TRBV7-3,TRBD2,TGTGCCAGCAGCTTAAATAGCGGGAGCCCCCTCCCTTACAATGAGCAGTTCTTC,CASSLNSGSPLPYNEQFF
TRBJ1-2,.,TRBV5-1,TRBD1,TGCGCCAGCAGCTTGGCGGGACAGGGCCATGGCTACACCTTC,CASSLAGQGHGYTF
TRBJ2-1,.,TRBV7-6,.,TGTGCCAGCACCGACACTAGCAGGTACAATGAGCAGTTCTTC,CASTDTSRYNEQFF
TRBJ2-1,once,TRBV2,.,TGTGCCAGCAGTGACTCGGGGACTTCCAGCTCCTACAATGAGCAGTTCTTC,CASSDSGTSSSYNEQFF
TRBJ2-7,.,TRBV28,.,TGTGCCAGCAGTCCGGCGGGCTACGAGCAGTACTTC,CASSPAGYEQYF
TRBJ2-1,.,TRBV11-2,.,TGTGCCAGCAGCTTCAATATTAACGAGCAGTTCTTC,CASSFNINEQFF
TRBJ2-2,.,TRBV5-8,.,TGTGCCAGCACCTGGACACGCCAGCTAAACACCGGGGAGCTGTTTTTT,CASTWTRQLNTGELFF
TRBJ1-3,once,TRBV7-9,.,TGTGCCAGCAGTCCAGGGGTTAGCTCTGGAAACACCATATATTTT,CASSPGVSSGNTIYF
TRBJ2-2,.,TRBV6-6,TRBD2,TGTGCCAGCAGTTTCCTACTAGCGGAACTCACCGGGGAGCTGTTTTTT,CASSFLLAELTGELFF
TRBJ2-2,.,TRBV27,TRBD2,TGTGCCAGCACCCGCCAGCCTAGCGGGAGAGGGGAGCTGTTTTTT,CASTRQPSGRGELFF
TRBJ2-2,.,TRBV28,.,TGTGCCAGCAGTTTACTGACGAACACCGGGGAGCTGTTTTTT,CASSLLTNTGELFF